This TCR beta chain is from a study of response to subunit inactivated influenza vaccine. Study results and caveats: After each seasonal influenza vaccination, few new T cells are recruited, the authors suggested.

As to this clonotype: No antigen is known for it.

From the RT-PCR reads, TCRdb called clonotypes with MiXCR, one entry per CDR3 protein. The table records hundreds of thousands of distinct CDR3 sequences, approximately 17% of them present only once. V shed 4 bases and J 0 bases; nucleotides not matched to a gene: 7. In germline, CDR1 is SGDLS, CDR2 YYNGEE. CDR3 size: 16 residues. This clonotype originated in a man aged 50 or older who received an inactivated influenza vaccine. The V gene is TRBV9, the J gene TRBJ2-3; 8 bases line up with TRBD1. Sequenced here: PBMCs from blood, sampled 5 days after vaccination. CDR3 sequence (DNA): TGTGCCAGCAGCTCATACAGGGGGAAGAGCACAGATACGCAGTATTTT. This sequence encodes CASSSYRGKSTDTQYF.